This T cell receptor beta chain was documented in a study of beta chain features in type 1 diabetes. Study outcomes and limitations: An over-representation of cells with high TCR expression could result from cDNA sequencing. PCR might favor shorter templates, equally in patients and controls. For Type 1 diabetes patients, all four CD4+ subsets carried TCRB CDR3s that were moderately but significantly shorter.

V was trimmed by 4 bases and J by 9 bases, leaving 21 bases between them. The CDR3 has 15 residues. Germline V lookup: CDR1 LGHNA, CDR2 YNFKEQ. The study reverse transcribed the entire isolated RNA, so it sequenced expressed TCRB transcripts. Here immunoSEQ multiplex PCR was the method, and the copy in TCRdb shows in-frame clones only, minus some. The sample consists of about 160,000 clones, roughly 9% of them appearing once. For this clone: Its antigen is undetermined.

The clonotype originates from a woman aged 25 to 39 with type 1 diabetes. V and J are TRBV4-2 and TRBJ2-5, with TRBD1 as a possible D gene (7 bases). The sample taken for sequencing was central memory CD4+ T cells from blood. CDR3 in DNA: TGTGCCAGCAGCCGGGGGGACAGCAACCACGAGGCCCAGTACTTC. The encoded protein is CASSRGDSNHEAQYF.